The rows below give T cell receptor beta chains drawn from one sample of a study of Graves' ophthalmopathy and Graves' hyperthyroidism. TCRdb used MiXCR to reprocess the multiplex PCR reads, holding one entry per CDR3 protein. Here the sample spans over a million distinct CDR3 sequences, 36% being singletons. Sequenced input: peripheral blood or thyroid tissue (not recorded which). Receptor source: an adult man with Graves' hyperthyroidism. Both conserved end residues are part of each CDR3. D genes are given only for firm matches. Expanded clones are given a class, and other clones once, few, many or no size at all.

v_gene	abundance	j_gene	len	d_gene	CDR3nt	CDR3aa
TRBV7-8	NA	TRBJ2-7	14	NA	TGTGCCAGCAGCCCCGATCGGGACACCTACGAGCAGTACTTC	CASSPDRDTYEQYF
TRBV7-8	many	TRBJ1-1	15	NA	TGTGCCAGCAGCTTGTCCACCAGGGTGAACACTGAAGCTTTCTTT	CASSLSTRVNTEAFF
TRBV20-1	NA	TRBJ2-5	16	TRBD2	TGCAGTGCTGGGGGACTAGCGGGTTCTCGAAGGGAGACCCAGTACTTC	CSAGGLAGSRRETQYF
TRBV19	many	TRBJ1-1	12	NA	TGTGCCAGTAGTATGAGGAACACTGAAGCTTTCTTT	CASSMRNTEAFF
TRBV7-8	many	TRBJ1-1	13	NA	TGTGCCAGCAGCCCCGGCATGGAGGGGAGAGCTTTCTTT	CASSPGMEGRAFF
TRBV29-1	NA	TRBJ1-1	13	NA	TGCAGACGCACCGGGCCTCTGAACACTGAAGCTTTCTTT	CRRTGPLNTEAFF
TRBV20-1	NA	TRBJ2-7	11	NA	TGCAGTGCTAGAGTTAGGGCGGAACAGTACTTC	CSARVRAEQYF
TRBV10-3	NA	TRBJ1-1	15	NA	TGTGCCATCAGTGCCAGCAGTTTAGGGACCACTGAAGCTTTCTTT	CAISASSLGTTEAFF
TRBV20-1	many	TRBJ2-5	14	NA	TGCAGTGCTAGCTATGCCGAACCGGGAGAGACCCAGTACTTC	CSASYAEPGETQYF
TRBV20-1	many	TRBJ1-1	14	NA	TGCAGTGCAGTGGTGCTGAGGGTCACCACTGAAGCTTTCTTT	CSAVVLRVTTEAFF
TRBV28	few	TRBJ2-5	17	NA	TGTGCCAGCAGCCCCAGGGGAGGGACTGGCTATAAAGAGACCCAGTACTTC	CASSPRGGTGYKETQYF
TRBV7-6	many	TRBJ2-2	15	NA	TGTGCCAGCAGCTTAGACAGGTCGGGGGCCGGGGAGCTGTTTTTT	CASSLDRSGAGELFF
TRBV25-1	NA	TRBJ2-1	15	TRBD2	TGTGCCAGCAGCGAAGGGGCGGGGGAGTACAATGAGCAGTTCTTC	CASSEGAGEYNEQFF
TRBV14	many	TRBJ2-5	17	TRBD2	TGTGCCAGCAGCCAAGGGTGGATAGCGGGACTGGAAGAGACCCAGTACTTC	CASSQGWIAGLEETQYF
TRBV9	many	TRBJ1-3	16	TRBD1	TGTGCCAGCAGCTTCCGGGACAGGGCAAATGGAAACACCATATATTTT	CASSFRDRANGNTIYF
TRBV12-3/TRBV12-4	NA	TRBJ2-2	16	NA	TGTGCCAGCAGTAATATCGACGCGGGTAGTCCCGGGGAGCTGTTTTTT	CASSNIDAGSPGELFF
TRBV7-8	NA	TRBJ1-3	17	NA	TGTGCCAGCAGCTTCCGGGGCAAAGGGGATACTGGAAACACCATATATTTT	CASSFRGKGDTGNTIYF
TRBV20-1	NA	TRBJ1-5	15	NA	TGCAGTCCATTTATGGGAGGGGTTAGCAATCAGCCCCAGCATTTT	CSPFMGGVSNQPQHF
TRBV9	NA	TRBJ1-3	14	NA	TGTGCCAGCGGCGTAGGAGACTCTGGAAACACCATATATTTT	CASGVGDSGNTIYF
TRBV9	NA	TRBJ1-5	14	TRBD1	TGTGCCAGCAGCATGGGACAGGGCCATCAGCCCCAGCATTTT	CASSMGQGHQPQHF
TRBV7-6	NA	TRBJ1-5	16	TRBD1	TGTGCCAGCAGCACCAGACAGGGGGCGTATAGTCAGCCCCAGCATTTT	CASSTRQGAYSQPQHF
TRBV6-5	NA	TRBJ1-5	13	NA	TGTGCTAGAGCAGGGACTGGCAATCAGCCCCAGCATTTT	CARAGTGNQPQHF
TRBV29-1	NA	TRBJ1-1	12	NA	TGCAGCGGGACGTGGGGGGGGGCTGAAGCTTTCTTT	CSGTWGGAEAFF
TRBV6-5	NA	TRBJ2-3	15	NA	TGTGCCACCGAAAAGGGTGGGGGACACACAGATACGCAGTATTTT	CATEKGGGHTDTQYF
TRBV5-8	few	TRBJ2-2	15	TRBD1	TGTGCCACCAACCGTGACAGGGGATTTGGCGGGGAGCTGTTTTTT	CATNRDRGFGGELFF
TRBV19	few	TRBJ2-7	15	TRBD1	TGTGCCAGTAGCCTCCGGGACAGGGCAAACTACGAGCAGTACTTC	CASSLRDRANYEQYF
TRBV10-3	NA	TRBJ2-7	13	NA	TGTGCCATGGCCCCGGGGGACGCCTACGAGCAGTACTTC	CAMAPGDAYEQYF
TRBV30	few	TRBJ1-5	12	NA	TGTGCCTGGAGTACAGGCAATCAGCCCCAGCATTTT	CAWSTGNQPQHF
TRBV25-1	NA	TRBJ1-2	17	TRBD1	TGTGCCAGCAGTCTCGGACAGGGCCGAACAAGGGCCTATGGCTACACCTTC	CASSLGQGRTRAYGYTF
TRBV7-9	NA	TRBJ2-5	14	TRBD1	TGTGCCAGCAGCCGCACTGGACAGGCCGAGACCCAGTACTTC	CASSRTGQAETQYF
TRBV11-2	many	TRBJ2-7	15	NA	TGTGCCAGCAGCTTAGTCGTGGGGGAAACCTACGAGCAGTACTTC	CASSLVVGETYEQYF
TRBV9	NA	TRBJ2-5	17	NA	TGTGCCAGCAGCGGCTCCAACACTGAAGCTTTCCAAGAGACCCAGTACTTC	CASSGSNTEAFQETQYF
TRBV19	NA	TRBJ2-5	11	TRBD1	TGTGCCACCGGACAGGGCGGGACCCAGTACTTC	CATGQGGTQYF
TRBV7-2	many	TRBJ2-5	14	NA	TGTGCCAGCAGCTGGGACTGGCGGAAAGAGACCCAGTACTTC	CASSWDWRKETQYF
TRBV2	once	TRBJ1-5	16	NA	TGTGCCAGCTCACAGTATGATTTAATCGCGGGTTGGCCCCAGCATTTT	CASSQYDLIAGWPQHF
TRBV29-1	many	TRBJ1-2	13	NA	TGCAGCGCCCGAGTTATAGCTAACTATGGCTACACCTTC	CSARVIANYGYTF
TRBV13	NA	TRBJ2-7	15	TRBD2	TGTGCCAGCAGCCCGATCGGGGGGAGCTCCTACGAGCAGTACTTC	CASSPIGGSSYEQYF
TRBV29-1	NA	TRBJ2-5	13	NA	TGCAGCGTTCACCAGGGTGTCCGGGAGACCCAGTACTTC	CSVHQGVRETQYF
TRBV2	NA	TRBJ2-3	15	NA	TGTGCCAGCAGTGAGTCGGGAGCGGTTTCAGATACGCAGTATTTT	CASSESGAVSDTQYF
TRBV9	NA	TRBJ2-2	13	NA	TGTGCCAGCAGCGTGGGCCCTAGCGGGGAGCTGTTTTTT	CASSVGPSGELFF
TRBV6-2/TRBV6-3	NA	TRBJ1-1	15	NA	TGTGCCAGCACCGTGAACTCGATGCAAGGGGGGAACGCTTTCTTT	CASTVNSMQGGNAFF
TRBV19	many	TRBJ1-1	13	NA	TGTGCCAGTAGTATAAGGGGCGACACTGAAGCTTTCTTT	CASSIRGDTEAFF
TRBV7-9	many	TRBJ1-1	13	TRBD1	TGTGCCAGCAGCTCACGGGACAGCCCTGAAGCTTTCTTT	CASSSRDSPEAFF
TRBV10-3	many	TRBJ1-5	12	NA	TGTGCCATCAGTGATGGGTTACAGCCCCAGCATTTT	CAISDGLQPQHF
TRBV12-3/TRBV12-4	many	TRBJ1-5	14	TRBD1	TGTGCCAGCGGGACGACAGGGTTGTTTGAGCCCCAGCATTTT	CASGTTGLFEPQHF
TRBV29-1	NA	TRBJ2-5	12	NA	TGCAGCGTTGAGAGGGTTAGAGAGACCCAGTACTTC	CSVERVRETQYF
TRBV25-1	NA	TRBJ2-5	15	NA	TGTGCCTGCAGTGCTGGGCGGGGGCCGGGAGAGACCCAGTACTTC	CACSAGRGPGETQYF
TRBV3-1	NA	TRBJ2-7	15	TRBD2	TGTGCCAGCAGCCAAGTCGGCGGGGGGATTTACGAGCAGTACTTC	CASSQVGGGIYEQYF
TRBV15	many	TRBJ1-2	15	NA	TGTGCCACCAGCAGAGATGGGGCTGGGGGGACTGGCTACACCTTC	CATSRDGAGGTGYTF
TRBV28	once	TRBJ2-7	14	NA	TGTGCCAGCAGCCTAGGAGGGCTCAGGAACGAGCAGTACTTC	CASSLGGLRNEQYF